This entry describes one T cell receptor (beta chain). Its matching antigen is unknown. The data stem from a study of post-analysis software for immune sequencing data. As for the study in general: Relapsing-remitting, secondary progressive and progressive-relapsing courses of multiple sclerosis were included.

The authors incorporated unique molecular identifiers into the TCR beta cDNA libraries. T cells numbering about 1 to 11 million yielded a few hundred thousand cDNA molecules. TCRdb re-called the PCR reads through MiXCR, storing one row per CDR3 protein. The sample has about half a million distinct CDR3 sequences; less than 45% are singletons. Whole-study findings and limits: When the samples were clustered directly with F measure, those that had been prepared in the same batch showed strong co-clustering. Controls showed lower frequencies than patients for 4 or 5 TRBV segments, and TRBV5-6, TRBV5-1 and TRBV20-1 were among these. Comparison with controls showed significantly lower normalized Chao1 diversity in multiple sclerosis patients.

Germline CDR1 reads SQVTM; CDR2 reads ANQGSEA. Losses at the gene ends were 1 base for V and 0 bases for J; bases not matched to a gene: 6. This CDR3 contains 16 residues. The rearrangement joins TRBV29-1 to TRBJ2-3, with 8 bases identical to TRBD2. Material for sequencing was blood. The receptor comes from a girl aged 5-17 years with multiple sclerosis. In DNA, the CDR3 is TGCAGCGTTGAAGGGAGATCTAGCGGGAGCACAGATACGCAGTATTTT. Translation: CSVEGRSSGSTDTQYF.